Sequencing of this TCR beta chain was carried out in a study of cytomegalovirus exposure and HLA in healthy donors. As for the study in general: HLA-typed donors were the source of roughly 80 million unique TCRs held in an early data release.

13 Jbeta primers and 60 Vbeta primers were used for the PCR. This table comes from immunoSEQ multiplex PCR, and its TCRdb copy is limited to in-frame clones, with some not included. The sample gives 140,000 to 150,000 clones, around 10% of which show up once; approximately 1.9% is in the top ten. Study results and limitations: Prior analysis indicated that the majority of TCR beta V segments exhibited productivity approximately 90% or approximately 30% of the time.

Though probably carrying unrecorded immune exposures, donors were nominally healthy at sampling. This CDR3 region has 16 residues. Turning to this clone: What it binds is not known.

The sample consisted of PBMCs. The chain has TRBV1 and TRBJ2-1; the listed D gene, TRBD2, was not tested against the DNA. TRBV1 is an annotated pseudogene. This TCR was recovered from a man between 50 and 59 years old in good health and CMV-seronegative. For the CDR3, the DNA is TGCACCAGCAGCCCTCCTAGGTCTAACTCCTACAATGAGCAGTTCTTC. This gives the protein CTSSPPRSNSYNEQFF.